This T cell receptor (beta chain) emerged from a study of T cell responses to AZD1222 COVID-19 vaccine. Study-level background: Pooling was applied to second doses at about 4 or about 12 weeks.

Study results and caveats: In a largely white British group with more females than males, clonal diversity was possibly underestimated. Spike regions recognized by vaccine-associated CD4 TCRs spanned the protein, led by 160-218 and 743-854.

In the case of this clone: What it recognizes is unknown.

This CDR3 is 14 amino acids long. Trimming shortened V by 5 bases and J by 5 bases, and 15 bases separated the two germline ends. Germline values: CDR1 SGHAT, CDR2 FQNNGV. Assay used: immunoSEQ multiplex PCR; TCRdb lists only in-frame clones, some missing. The table has roughly 140,000 clones, about 92% seen once. The rearrangement uses TRBV11-2 and TRBJ1-1; D remains unclear. This receptor was identified in an adult in good health. The sequences come from peripheral blood, collected on day 0 of AZD1222 vaccination. In DNA form, the CDR3 reads TGTGCCAGCAGCAGGAGTCTCGTGGAAACTGAAGCTTTCTTT. It specifies CASSRSLVETEAFF.